This T cell receptor (beta chain) was observed in a study of graft-versus-host responses after intestinal transplantation. Germline V CDR1 and CDR2: MGHRA, YSYEKL. The CDR3 runs to 15 residues. V was pared by 4 bases and J by 2 bases, with 7 bases of the junction left unmatched. Study findings and constraints: GvH clones were found in recipient marrow; some appeared first in ileum or blood.

For this clone: Its antigen is unidentified.

Assay used: immunoSEQ multiplex PCR; TCRdb lists only in-frame clones, some missing. The table records about 57,000 clones, around nine tenths of them present only once. This sample comprised PBMCs, obtained 26 days after transplant. The chain links TRBV4-1 to TRBJ1-1; 7 bases are shared with TRBD1. This receptor was taken from a human patient who received an intestinal transplant, so some T cells may come from the graft donor. This CDR3 reads CASSPLTGTNTEAFF. CDR3 coding DNA: TGCGCCAGCAGCCCCCTGACAGGGACAAACACTGAAGCTTTCTTT.